The 6 T cell receptor beta chains presented below share a single source sample, sequenced in a study of shared clonotypes between healthy human individuals. Sequenced by immunoSEQ multiplex PCR; TCRdb stores in-frame clones only, minus some. Altogether roughly 2.2 million clones are present, about 90% being singletons, with the ten largest covering 0.37%. Sequencing was carried out using naive CD4+ T cells from PBMCs. Subset indicated: CD45RA+ positively selected. Every receptor here comes from a man younger than 35 in good health. Some clones in this sample may be carry-over from other donors' samples.

Of note for this clone: This sample also contains other DNA sequences that code for the same CDR3. The V call is TRBV9, the J call TRBJ2-5; D may be TRBD1 (5 bases). The CDR3 loop spans 14 amino acids. The V and J ends lost 0 bases and 4 bases respectively, with 10 bases between them. CDR1 is SGDLS and CDR2 is YYNGEE in the germline V gene. CDR3 amino acids: CASSVGQGLETQYF. For the CDR3, the DNA is TGTGCCAGCAGCGTAGGTCAGGGCTTAGAGACCCAGTACTTC.

V and J are TRBV29-1 and TRBJ2-1, with 7 bases identical to TRBD2. Germline V CDR1 and CDR2: SQVTM, ANQGSEA. V was clipped by 4 bases and J by 7 bases; unmatched bases: 25. The CDR3 contains 19 residues. The DNA of the CDR3 is TGCAGCGTTGTACGATACGGACTAGAATTGGGAGCAGGTACAAATGAGCAGTTCTTC. It codes for CSVVRYGLELGAGTNEQFF.

The chain has TRBV7-2 and TRBJ2-4; 10 bases match TRBD2. CDR3 length: 16 amino acids. Germline CDR1 SGHTA, CDR2 FQGNSA. The V and J ends lost 5 bases and 3 bases, in that order; junction bases with no gene match: 7. CDR3 sequence: CASSHPGLADKNIQYF. In DNA, the CDR3 is TGTGCCAGCAGCCACCCCGGACTAGCGGACAAAAACATTCAGTACTTC.

This chain joins TRBV9 and TRBJ1-1, with D possibly TRBD1 on 5 matching bases. Germline CDR1 reads SGDLS; CDR2 reads YYNGEE. With 1 base removed from V and 10 bases from J, the gap between germline ends came to 26 bases. The CDR3 has 17 residues. CDR3 coding DNA: TGTGCCAGCAGCGTACCCGAGAGTAGACAGCTTTCCAAATTAGCTTTCTTT. It encodes CASSVPESRQLSKLAFF.

This clone was picked up one time. The rearrangement joins TRBV2 to TRBJ2-2; TRBD1 matches at 9 bases. The CDR3 length is 16 residues. From germline, CDR1 is SNHLY and CDR2 FYNNEI. Losses at the gene ends were 4 bases for V and 2 bases for J; bases not matched to a gene: 5. CDR3 in DNA: TGTGCCAGCAGTGCACAGGGGGCGGGTAACACCGGGGAGCTGTTTTTT. Protein: CASSAQGAGNTGELFF.

The V call is TRBV25-1, the J call TRBJ2-5; 8 bases line up with TRBD2. The J segment lost 4 bases and the V segment lost 4 bases, leaving 5 bases of the junction unmatched. From germline, CDR1 is MGHDK and CDR2 SYGVNS. The CDR3 is 14 amino acids. For the CDR3, the DNA is TGTGCCAGCAGTGGGCCGGGGGGGCTAGAGACCCAGTACTTC. It yields the protein CASSGPGGLETQYF.